The sequence of this T cell receptor beta chain was determined in a study of immune heterogeneity within non-small cell lung tumors. Study information: Of all tumors, several turned out to be squamous cell carcinomas, 10 to 11 were non-squamous carcinomas and 1 was not otherwise specified.

Multiplex PCR amplified the TCR beta CDR3 region. Its first round ran for 9 to 11 cycles with 32 V and 13 J primers. In TCRdb, the multiplex PCR reads were re-called with MiXCR into one record per CDR3 protein. Of 2,000 to 3,000 distinct CDR3 sequences in the sample, roughly a quarter were seen once. By share, this clonotype ranks as medium-sized. Antigen unknown. The CDR3 runs 15 residues. The V segment lost 3 bases and the J segment 3 bases; nucleotides outside the gene matches: 6. The V gene's germline CDR1 is LGHDT and CDR2 YNNKEL (reference sequence). Points from the study as a whole: Different tumor locations in one patient shared dominant CDR3 beta clonotypes yet harbored unique high-frequency clones. Local tumor mutational burden, with an R of around 0.34, correlated moderately but significantly with local T-cell clonality.

Bulk tumor genomic DNA constituted the template, at around 600 ng per sample. Several spatially distant biopsies were obtained per primary tumor intraoperatively. Before undergoing curative surgery, patients had newly diagnosed non-small cell lung cancer that was untreated. Each donor was a newly diagnosed non-small cell lung cancer patient undergoing surgery with curative intent. Sequenced sample: lung tumor tissue. This chain uses TRBV3-1 with TRBJ2-3, with 7 bases that match TRBD2. This TCR came from a man aged 55 to 70 with non-small cell lung cancer. CDR3 region: CASSHGGRVTDTQYF. The CDR3 DNA sequence: TGTGCCAGCAGCCATGGCGGGAGAGTAACAGATACGCAGTATTTT.